This TCR beta chain was retrieved from a study of blood T cell repertoires in COVID-19. Study-wide background: Material from acute and convalescent COVID-19 was sourced from the United States, Italy and Spain. T cells, B-cell-depleted T cells, or PBMCs supplied cDNA or gDNA.

Germline V gene sequence: CDR1 MGHRA, CDR2 YSYEKL. The CDR3 covers 14 residues. The ends were cut back, 0 bases at V and 6 bases at J, with 11 bases in the middle. Produced via immunoSEQ multiplex PCR; TCRdb's table is partial and in-frame only. Found here are roughly 120,000 clones, approximately 87% of them singletons; the top ten hold about 2.2%. The chain combines TRBV4-1 with TRBJ1-2; tentatively, D is TRBD1 (5 bases). The clonotype originates from a man under 40 with acute or convalescent COVID-19. The material sequenced was peripheral blood. CDR3 nucleotides: TGCGCCAGCAGCCAAGAGCAGGGTAAGGATGGCTACACCTTC. Residues: CASSQEQGKDGYTF.